These T cell receptor beta chains were read from a single sample in a study of tumor-infiltrating lymphocytes in oesophageal squamous cell carcinoma. TCRdb independently ran MiXCR on the PCR reads; one entry per CDR3 protein. The sample has about 20,000 distinct CDR3 sequences, around two fifths seen once. Sample: blood. These receptors all come from a male donor with esophageal squamous cell carcinoma. CDR3s include the opening cysteine and the closing phenylalanine or tryptophan. Each record gives: J gene, V gene, CDR3 protein.

j_gene: -; v_gene: TRBV6-1; CDR3aa: CASSSGWETQYF
j_gene: TRBJ1-1; v_gene: TRBV3-1; CDR3aa: CASSLQGARNTEAFF
j_gene: TRBJ2-5; v_gene: TRBV5-6; CDR3aa: CASSLTITGYNEQYF
j_gene: TRBJ1-1; v_gene: TRBV15; CDR3aa: CATSRDGQTEAFF
j_gene: TRBJ2-7; v_gene: TRBV7-8; CDR3aa: CASSSREESEQYF
j_gene: TRBJ2-5; v_gene: TRBV7-8; CDR3aa: CASSLDKGRTQYF
j_gene: TRBJ2-1; v_gene: TRBV27; CDR3aa: CASSPGPGGEQFF
j_gene: TRBJ2-6; v_gene: TRBV25-1; CDR3aa: CASSGKACSGANVLTF
j_gene: TRBJ2-1; v_gene: TRBV7-6; CDR3aa: CASSLAGVYNEQFF
j_gene: TRBJ1-1; v_gene: TRBV7-9; CDR3aa: CASSHRDRGMNTEAFF
j_gene: TRBJ2-7; v_gene: TRBV12-3/TRBV12-4; CDR3aa: CASSSRRTSDSSYEQYF
j_gene: TRBJ2-5; v_gene: TRBV7-3; CDR3aa: CASSYGSTGGIETQYF
j_gene: TRBJ2-7; v_gene: TRBV20-1; CDR3aa: CSAGRQGYEQYF
j_gene: TRBJ1-2; v_gene: TRBV7-8; CDR3aa: CASSLELGRSGYTF
j_gene: -; v_gene: TRBV7-6; CDR3aa: CASSESIAGSSYNEQYF
j_gene: TRBJ2-5; v_gene: TRBV7-6; CDR3aa: CASSFGAIQETQYF
j_gene: TRBJ2-4; v_gene: TRBV7-4; CDR3aa: CASSLELGVNTGELYF
j_gene: TRBJ2-3; v_gene: TRBV7-8; CDR3aa: CASSLLTSRHDTQYF
j_gene: TRBJ2-5; v_gene: TRBV28; CDR3aa: CASSLGREETQYF
j_gene: TRBJ2-3; v_gene: TRBV28; CDR3aa: CASSPRTESTDTQYF
j_gene: TRBJ2-7; v_gene: TRBV3-1; CDR3aa: CASSHGDSAYEQYF
j_gene: -; v_gene: TRBV6-6; CDR3aa: CATQLGGSQETQYF
j_gene: TRBJ2-1; v_gene: TRBV5-3; CDR3aa: CASSLGLGGTTAGDEQFF
j_gene: TRBJ1-1; v_gene: TRBV20-1; CDR3aa: CSARFLTDEAFF
j_gene: TRBJ2-3; v_gene: TRBV11-2; CDR3aa: CASSLGLPTDTQYF
j_gene: TRBJ2-7; v_gene: TRBV6-1; CDR3aa: CASSEALGPHEQYF
j_gene: -; v_gene: TRBV3-1; CDR3aa: CASSLQSGTRYEQYF